The clone carrying this T cell receptor (beta chain) was seen repeatedly, ten times or more. It was less than 13 ml of fresh peripheral blood that supplied the PBMCs. TCR beta CDR3 regions were amplified from RNA transcripts. The study used the HTBI primer set for a first-round RT-PCR of the TCR CDR3. One entry per CDR3 protein, called by TCRdb with MiXCR from the multiplex PCR reads. The sample shows 600,000 to 650,000 distinct CDR3 sequences, roughly 16% of them seen only once. The data are from a study of T cells in Graves' hyperthyroidism and ophthalmopathy. The CDR3 is 13 amino acids. V shed 6 bases, J shed 10 bases, and the junction held 9 bases outside the gene matches. Germline loops: CDR1 SQVTM, CDR2 ANQGSEA.

This chain connects TRBV29-1 to TRBJ1-6, with 7 nucleotides matching TRBD1. The sequence was obtained from a woman aged 30 to 39 with Graves' hyperthyroidism. Specimen: blood. CDR3 loop: CSVATGVGSPLHF. CDR3 sequence (DNA): TGCAGCGTCGCCACAGGGGTAGGCTCACCCCTCCACTTT.